This TCR beta chain was identified in a study of tumor-infiltrating lymphocytes in primary liver carcinoma (dated by TCRdb to about 2017). In terms of the full investigation: Between late 2015 and early 2016, about five patients in China with histopathologically diagnosed primary liver carcinoma had their tumors surgically resected. The five patients, three men and two women aged 30 to 69 years, had hepatocellular carcinoma (four) or combined HCC and intrahepatic cholangiocarcinoma (one). Tumors of the five patients were stage T1-T3 N0M0 with maximum diameters of roughly 4 to 11 cm. Roughly 3.5 to 7.5 million productive TCRbeta reads were obtained per sample, and no significant difference in read depth was found between tissue types. For each liver tumor, the study sampled five regions along with adjacent normal tissue and blood, and applied TCRbeta repertoire sequencing, expression microarrays and whole-exome sequencing. TCRbeta repertoire sequencing covered some 35 specimens from 5 patients: 25 tumor regions, 5 adjacent noncancerous liver tissues and 5 peripheral blood samples. Repertoires from technical replicates were highly reproducible, with mean shared-clone rates roughly 0.89 and correlation coefficients above 0.95.

Blood RNA was extracted from unsorted whole blood using TRIzol reagent, and germline DNA was obtained with the DNeasy Blood & Tissue kit. At the time of sampling, the patients were treatment-naive and had chronic HBV infection. Before surgery, approximately 3.8 milliliters of peripheral blood were collected into K2EDTA tubes. Here is what the overall study found, with its caveats: Because only the TCR beta chain was sequenced and unpaired alpha chains were not captured, true repertoire diversity is likely underestimated. Repertoire overlap was found to be higher between tumor regions (mean roughly 35%) than between tumor-adjacent (roughly 17%) or tumor-blood (around 15%) pairs, consistent with antigen-driven expansion. The top 250 clones accounted for a significantly greater share of the repertoire in tumors than in blood (p = 0.039). Because the samples were bulk and unsorted, CD4+ and CD8+ T cell repertoires could not be compared. With just a few patients in the study, the authors point out that the findings should be validated in a larger study.

At the junction V is shortened by 10 bases and J by 2 bases, with 18 bases in between. Taken from the germline V gene, the CDR1 and CDR2 loops are MNHEY and SVGEGT. From the cysteine through the phenylalanine, the CDR3 covers 15 amino acids. The retained sequence is limited to the CDR3, 45 bases, with the frame set at the first base. Turning to this clonotype: It has no known antigen specificity. Base qualities are not recorded, but no much larger clone differs from it by a single base.

Using a constant-region primer and ProtoScript II reverse transcriptase, TCRbeta-specific cDNA was reverse-transcribed from 500 ng total RNA. Three nested multiplex PCR rounds, following a slightly modified ARM-PCR procedure, were used to build the TCRbeta libraries. Multiplex TRBV1-TRBV30 forward primers and a Cbeta reverse primer were used in the first two PCR rounds, each of which was run for around 9 cycles. Sample barcodes and Illumina adapters were added in a final 25-cycle PCR with Deep VentR polymerase. Before sequencing, amplicons of 200-500 bp were purified from gel using a QIAquick gel extraction kit. TCRbeta amplicons were sequenced on an Illumina HiSeq 2500 with 250-bp paired-end reads. The paper's processing steps were these. Quality trimming of reads was performed with Trimmomatic v0.33, and paired reads were merged with FLASH v1.2.11 so that full CDR3 sequences could be recovered. V, D and J germline segments were assigned to the rearranged TCRbeta sequences using MiGEC v1.2.1b. Clonotype statistics, along with Shannon-Wiener diversity indices, were calculated using VDJtools v1.0.0. Except for diversity analysis, only each sample's 250 most abundant clonotypes were used in subsequent analyses to reduce sampling bias. The raw public data were reprocessed by TCRdb itself: fastp quality trimming at Q25, MiXCR clonotype calling, in-frame beta chains only. Entries that share a CDR3 protein sequence are merged under the most common genes and DNA. These V and J calls are TCRdb output, not the study's own analysis. This sample has roughly 330,000 distinct CDR3 sequences in its table, and 65% of those were observed once. Approximately 5.9% of the sample goes to the ten largest clones.

This clonotype was obtained from a middle-aged man with primary liver carcinoma and hepatitis B virus infection. The receptor chain draws on TRBV6-2 or TRBV6-3 and TRBJ2-1; D gene: possibly TRBD2, on 5 matching bases. Sequenced: peripheral blood. The CDR3 corresponds to CANTLPGMTYNEQFF. In nucleotide form, the sequence is TGTGCCAACACCCTCCCGGGAATGACCTACAATGAGCAGTTCTTC.